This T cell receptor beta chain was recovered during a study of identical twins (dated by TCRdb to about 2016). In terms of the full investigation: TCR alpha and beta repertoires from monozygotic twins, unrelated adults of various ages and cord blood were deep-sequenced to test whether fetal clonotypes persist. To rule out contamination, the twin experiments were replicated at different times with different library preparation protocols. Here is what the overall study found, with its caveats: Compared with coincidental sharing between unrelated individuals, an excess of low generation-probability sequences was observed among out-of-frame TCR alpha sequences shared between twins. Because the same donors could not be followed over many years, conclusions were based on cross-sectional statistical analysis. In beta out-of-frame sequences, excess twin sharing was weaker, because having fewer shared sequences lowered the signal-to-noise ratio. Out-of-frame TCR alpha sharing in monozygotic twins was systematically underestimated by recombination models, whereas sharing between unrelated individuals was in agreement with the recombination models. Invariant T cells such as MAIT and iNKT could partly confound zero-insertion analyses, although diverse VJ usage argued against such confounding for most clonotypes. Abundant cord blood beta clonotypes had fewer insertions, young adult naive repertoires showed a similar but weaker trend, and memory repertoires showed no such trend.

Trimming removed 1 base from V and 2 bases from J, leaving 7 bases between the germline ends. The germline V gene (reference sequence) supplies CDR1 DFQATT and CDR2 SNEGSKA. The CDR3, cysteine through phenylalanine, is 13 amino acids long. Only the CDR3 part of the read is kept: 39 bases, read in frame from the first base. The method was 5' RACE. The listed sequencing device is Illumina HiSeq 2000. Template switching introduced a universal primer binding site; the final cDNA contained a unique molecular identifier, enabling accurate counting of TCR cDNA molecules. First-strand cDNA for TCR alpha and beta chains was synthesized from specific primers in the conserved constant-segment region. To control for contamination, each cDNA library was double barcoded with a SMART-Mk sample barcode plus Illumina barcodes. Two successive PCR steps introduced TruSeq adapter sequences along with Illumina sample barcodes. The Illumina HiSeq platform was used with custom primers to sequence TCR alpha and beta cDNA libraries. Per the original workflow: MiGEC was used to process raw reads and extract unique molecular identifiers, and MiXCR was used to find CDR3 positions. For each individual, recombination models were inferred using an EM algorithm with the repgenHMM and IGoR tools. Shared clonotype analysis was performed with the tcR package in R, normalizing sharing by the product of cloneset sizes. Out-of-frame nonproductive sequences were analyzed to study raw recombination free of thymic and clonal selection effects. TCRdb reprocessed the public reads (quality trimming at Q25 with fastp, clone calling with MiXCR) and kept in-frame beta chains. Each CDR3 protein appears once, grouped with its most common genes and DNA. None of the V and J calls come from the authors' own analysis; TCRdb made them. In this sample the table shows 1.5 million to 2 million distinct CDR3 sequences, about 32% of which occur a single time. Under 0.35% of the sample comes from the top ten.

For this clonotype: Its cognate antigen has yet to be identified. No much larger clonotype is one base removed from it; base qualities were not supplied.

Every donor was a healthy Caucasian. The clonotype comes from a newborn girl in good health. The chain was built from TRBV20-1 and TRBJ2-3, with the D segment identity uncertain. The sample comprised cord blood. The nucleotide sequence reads TGCAGTGCTAGAGGAGCCCACACAGATACGCAGTATTTT. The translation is CSARGAHTDTQYF.